Listed below are T cell receptor beta chains from one sample, sequenced in a study of T cells after yellow fever vaccination. Via MiXCR, TCRdb re-called the 5' RACE reads, giving one row per CDR3 protein. The table records about 22,000 distinct CDR3 sequences, 5.2% of them present only once. The material was PBMCs, either bulk or a sorted T-cell subset (CD4+, CD8+, memory, or dextramer-sorted; not recorded which), obtained about 49 days after the first yellow fever vaccination. The origin of the receptors is a young man who received the YFV17D yellow fever vaccine. CDR3s include the opening cysteine and the closing phenylalanine or tryptophan. D genes are given only for firm matches. Size is stated as how often the clone was seen (once, few, many) or a class if it is expanded.

TRBD1 TRBJ1-2 many 16 TRBV27 CASSFSGTEGRDGYTF TGTGCCAGCAGTTTTTCCGGGACAGAGGGGAGGGATGGCTACACCTTC
NA TRBJ1-1 many 12 TRBV7-6 CASSVGGREAFF TGTGCCAGCAGCGTTGGAGGTCGTGAAGCTTTCTTT
NA TRBJ1-2 many 14 TRBV20-1 CSARDRPFSYGYTF TGCAGTGCTAGGGATCGGCCGTTTAGCTATGGCTACACCTTC
NA TRBJ1-6 many 15 TRBV20-1 CSARRLNGGNSPLHF TGCAGTGCTAGAAGGTTGAACGGGGGTAATTCACCCCTCCACTTT
TRBD2 TRBJ2-1 many 15 TRBV4-3 CASSHGLGSYNEQFF TGCGCCAGCAGCCACGGACTAGGATCCTACAATGAGCAGTTCTTC
NA TRBJ2-6 many 15 TRBV5-1 CASSPYGGGANVLTF TGCGCCAGCAGCCCCTATGGTGGTGGGGCCAACGTCCTGACTTTC
NA TRBJ2-5 many 13 TRBV10-2 CASSVGEMETQYF TGCGCCAGCAGTGTCGGGGAGATGGAGACCCAGTACTTC
NA TRBJ2-6 many 13 TRBV6-5 CASHLSGANVLTF TGTGCCAGCCATCTCTCTGGGGCCAACGTCCTGACTTTC
NA TRBJ1-6 many 13 TRBV12-3/TRBV12-4 CASRGPQGSPLHF TGTGCCAGCAGGGGGCCCCAGGGTTCACCCCTCCACTTT
TRBD2 TRBJ2-1 many 16 TRBV6-1 CASSEASGGSYNEQFF TGTGCCAGCAGTGAAGCGTCCGGGGGGTCCTACAATGAGCAGTTCTTC
TRBD1 TRBJ1-5 many 18 TRBV4-2 CASSQDRDRGDSNQPQHF TGTGCCAGCAGCCAAGACCGGGACAGGGGGGACAGCAATCAGCCCCAGCATTTT
NA TRBJ1-5 many 14 TRBV4-1 CASSQKAVQQPQHF TGCGCCAGCAGCCAGAAGGCAGTCCAACAGCCCCAGCATTTT
TRBD2 TRBJ2-7 many 17 TRBV9 CASSVVPSGAGVYEQYF TGTGCCAGCAGCGTAGTTCCTTCCGGAGCGGGGGTATACGAGCAGTACTTC